The rows below give T cell receptor beta chains drawn from one sample of a study of identical twins. TCRdb re-called the 5' RACE reads through MiXCR, storing one row per CDR3 protein. The table shows approximately 500,000 distinct CDR3 sequences, with roughly 24% occurring only once. The same specimen was also included in a second study, on T cells expressing NK-cell markers.

Sample: CD4+ T cells sorted from blood. These receptors were taken from a woman between 18 and 29 years old in good health. The CDR3 runs from the conserved cysteine through the conserved F or W. D genes are given only for firm matches. Only part of the rows carry a size: once, few, many, or a class if the clone is expanded.

J gene | clone size | D gene | V gene | CDR3 DNA | CDR3 protein
TRBJ2-3 | NA | TRBD2 | TRBV7-2 | TGTGCCAGCAGCTTAAGGGGCGGGGGTGCTGGTGCAGATACGCAGTATTTT | CASSLRGGGAGADTQYF
TRBJ1-2 | few | NA | TRBV20-1 | TGCAGTGCCTACAGGGAAGGGGGCTACACCTTC | CSAYREGGYTF
TRBJ2-1 | NA | TRBD2 | TRBV11-2 | TGTGCCAGCAGCCCCGTAGCGGGGGGGCCTGGAAATGAGCAGTTCTTC | CASSPVAGGPGNEQFF
TRBJ2-3 | few | TRBD1 | TRBV20-1 | TGCAGTGCCCGTCAGGGGGACACGCAGTATTTT | CSARQGDTQYF
TRBJ2-7 | few | NA | TRBV12-3/TRBV12-4 | TGTGCCAGCAGTTTAGCGCGGACAGTTCCCACCTACGAGCAGTACTTC | CASSLARTVPTYEQYF
TRBJ2-1 | few | NA | TRBV6-2/TRBV6-3 | TGTGCCAGCAATGCCGGGGCCTACAATGAGCAGTTCTTC | CASNAGAYNEQFF
TRBJ1-1 | NA | NA | TRBV4-1 | TGCGCCAGCAGCCAAGTCTTACAGGAGAACACTGAAGCTTTCTTT | CASSQVLQENTEAFF
TRBJ2-2 | NA | NA | TRBV7-3 | TGTGCCAGCAGCTTAACTGCGGGGACGAACACCGGGGAGCTGTTTTTT | CASSLTAGTNTGELFF
TRBJ2-1 | few | TRBD1 | TRBV7-3 | TGTGCCAGCCGGACAGGGATTAGCGGTGAGCAGTTCTTC | CASRTGISGEQFF
TRBJ2-1 | many | TRBD2 | TRBV24-1 | TGTGCCACCAGTGATGCTAGCGGGTCCAGGGACAATGAGCAGTTCTTC | CATSDASGSRDNEQFF
TRBJ1-4 | once | NA | TRBV12-3/TRBV12-4 | TGTGCCAGCAGTTGGACGTGGGGATCAACTAATGAAAAACTGTTTTTT | CASSWTWGSTNEKLFF
TRBJ2-1 | NA | TRBD2 | TRBV25-1 | TGTGCCAGCAATCCGATCGTAGCGGGAGGCTACAATGAGCAGTTCTTC | CASNPIVAGGYNEQFF
TRBJ2-1 | NA | TRBD2 | TRBV10-3 | TGTGCCATCAGAACTAGCGGCAACATCGGGGAGCAGTTCTTC | CAIRTSGNIGEQFF
TRBJ1-3 | many | NA | TRBV20-1 | TGCAGTGCTCCCTCCCTTACTGGAAACACCATATATTTT | CSAPSLTGNTIYF
TRBJ2-4 | NA | TRBD1 | TRBV12-3/TRBV12-4 | TGTGCCAGCAGTTCCAGGGGGCCGATTCAGTACTTC | CASSSRGPIQYF
TRBJ2-4 | few | NA | TRBV2 | TGTGCCAGCAAGTTACAGGGAGCCAAAAACATTCAGTACTTC | CASKLQGAKNIQYF
TRBJ1-2 | few | NA | TRBV14 | TGTGCCAGCAGCCAAGGGTACAGCATCTATGGCTACACCTTC | CASSQGYSIYGYTF
TRBJ2-2 | few | NA | TRBV20-1 | TGCAGTGCTAGAGGGATTGCGGGTTTTGACACCGGGGAGCTGTTTTTT | CSARGIAGFDTGELFF
TRBJ2-3 | NA | TRBD2 | TRBV12-3/TRBV12-4 | TGTGCCAGCAGGACGGGACTAGATAGCACAGATACGCAGTATTTT | CASRTGLDSTDTQYF